This entry concerns a single T cell receptor beta chain. Its specificity is unknown. After constant-region reverse-primer amplification, full-length variable regions underwent semi-nested PCR with Nested Universal Primer A. TCRdb recomputed calls from the 5' RACE reads with MiXCR, one row per CDR3 protein. The sample shows approximately 60,000 distinct CDR3 sequences, less than 25% of them seen only once. Study-wide findings and caveats: Tumor Treg TCRs overlapped most with tumor naive CD4+ cells. Tumor memory CD4+ T cell TCR gene usage clustered with blood and lymph node memory CD4+ cells and lymph node naive CD4+ cells. Larger-cohort validation covered only one TCR beta V-J rearrangement.

The J segment lost 5 bases and the V segment lost 9 bases, leaving 8 bases of the junction unmatched. CDR3 length: 14 amino acids. Germline V gene data show CDR1 as SGHRS and CDR2 as YFSETQ. This TCR was sampled from a female donor with breast cancer. Sequencing was performed on memory CD4+ T cells sorted from a lymph node. Indicated subset: memory CD4+ T cells, CD4+CD45RO+CD25-. The chain employs TRBV5-1 and TRBJ2-5; TRBD2 agrees at 12 bases. The CDR3 DNA is TGCGCCACGAAACTAGCGGGAGGCTCGGAGACCCAGTACTTC. Its protein is CATKLAGGSETQYF.